This TCR beta chain comes out of a study of T cells in Graves' hyperthyroidism and ophthalmopathy. Background on the study: The authors collected peripheral blood at initial diagnosis, before any treatment.

Looked up from germline, CDR1 is LNHDA and CDR2 is SQIVND (reference sequence). The CDR3 runs 14 residues. Amplified TCR beta CDR3 regions derived from RNA transcripts. The HTBI set primed first-round TCR CDR3 RT-PCR. One entry per CDR3 protein results from TCRdb running MiXCR on the multiplex PCR reads. The table shows around 540,000 distinct CDR3 sequences, with 15% to 20% occurring only once. Under 3 months was the duration of disease in ophthalmopathy patients, who also had a Clinical Activity Score of at least 3 and a NOSPECS grade of at least 4. Clinical symptoms, serum thyroxine and TRAb, thyroid ultrasound and orbital computed tomography were used for the diagnoses. Study-wide results and caveats: Blood also held most thyroid clonotypes expanded beyond 0.001.

Concerning this clonotype: The antigen is not known. The junction departs from germline at one end; a sequencing error may be responsible.

This TCR came from a woman between 25 and 40 years old with Graves' ophthalmopathy. The chain is built from TRBV19 and TRBJ2-3; D may be TRBD1 or TRBD2 (5 bases each). The sample comprised blood. CDR3 DNA sequence: TGTGCCAGTACTATACGGGGCTATTCAGATACGCAGTATTTT. It encodes CASTIRGYSDTQYF.